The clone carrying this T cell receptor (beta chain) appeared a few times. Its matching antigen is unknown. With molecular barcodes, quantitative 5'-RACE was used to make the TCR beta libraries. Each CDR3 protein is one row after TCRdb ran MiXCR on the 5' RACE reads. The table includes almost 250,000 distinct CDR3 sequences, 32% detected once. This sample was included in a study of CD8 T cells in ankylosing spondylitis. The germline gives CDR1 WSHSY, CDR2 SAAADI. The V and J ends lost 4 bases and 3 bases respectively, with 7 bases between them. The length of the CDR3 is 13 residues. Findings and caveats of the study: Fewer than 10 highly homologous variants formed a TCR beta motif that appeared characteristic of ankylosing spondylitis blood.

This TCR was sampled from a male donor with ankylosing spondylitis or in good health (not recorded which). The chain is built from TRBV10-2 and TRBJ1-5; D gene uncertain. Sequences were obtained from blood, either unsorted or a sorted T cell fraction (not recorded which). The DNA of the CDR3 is TGCGCCAGCAGTGCCTCTTACAATCAGCCCCAGCATTTT. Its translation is CASSASYNQPQHF.